The clone carrying this T cell receptor (beta chain) was observed a single time. The entry originates in a study of OX40 agonist ivuxolimab in advanced cancers. Clones were sequenced by immunoSEQ multiplex PCR, and TCRdb holds only the in-frame ones, with some missing. The sample includes fewer than 45,000 clones, more than 80% of them seen just once. Germline V lookup: CDR1 SGDLS, CDR2 YYNGEE. CDR3 size: 15 residues. Trimming cost V 3 bases and J 0 bases, with 13 bases left between them. V is TRBV9 and J is TRBJ2-7; D may be TRBD2 (6 bases). Material: CD4+ or CD8+ T cells sorted from blood, obtained in a trial of the OX40 agonist ivuxolimab. This TCR was recovered from an adult with an advanced solid tumor such as melanoma, head and neck, liver or kidney cancer. The DNA of the CDR3 is TGTGCCAGCAGCGGAGCGGGCTACAACTCCTACGAGCAGTACTTC. Translation gives CASSGAGYNSYEQYF.